This paragraph reports one T cell receptor beta chain. The antigen it recognizes is unknown. No base quality values were provided; no much bigger clone lies one nucleotide off. This sample is drawn from a study of cytomegalovirus exposure and HLA in healthy donors (dated by TCRdb to between 2016 and 2019). With respect to the entire study: An earlier analysis of 587 of the donors reported more than 250 Gb of sequence data and some 120 million unique TCR beta sequences from approximately 180 million T cells. Typing coverage differed by locus: A, B, C, DRB1 and DQB1 were typed in about 629-640 donors, DQA1 in 500 to 550, DPA1 in 600 to 610, and DPB1 in around 440. Rather than using new phenotypic data, the later analysis identified candidate immune exposures from TCR beta sequences and from how often those sequences occurred across donors. The T cell repertoires of about 700 subjects were profiled by immunosequencing and related to cytomegalovirus serostatus. Roughly 5 DR-DQ haplotypes were handled as single units for association and clustering, since linkage in the cohort was strong. Class I and class II HLA loci were covered by the typing at four-digit resolution. Among about 400 genotyped donors of the cohort, an average of about 220,000 unique TCR beta nucleotide sequences was sequenced per donor, of which about 18% were non-productive. Donor age, sex, ethnicity and CMV serostatus were compiled alongside the repertoire data. A later analysis re-analyzed previously published TCR beta repertoires from 666 donors and added high-resolution HLA genotyping to study TCR occurrence patterns. High-throughput TCR immunosequencing, statistical association of individual TCRs with disease status, and machine learning were combined to predict cytomegalovirus infection status. The study aimed to test whether signatures of past pathogen exposure could be identified by cataloging public T cell receptors. A later genetic analysis used genome-wide SNP genotypes for about 65% of the 666 donors, treating that subset as a discovery cohort. An early release that covered more than 550 HLA-typed donors contained around 300 gigabases of sequencing data and 70 million to 100 million unique TCR sequences. An earlier analysis of nearly 600 of the donors applied high-throughput TCR beta sequencing to assess whether each TCR beta V gene segment acted as functional or pseudogenic. Besides the first cohort of 666 subjects, a separate validation cohort made up of some 110 different subjects was used. Of the approximately 400 genotyped donors, more than 75% were placed in the genetic ancestry cluster associated with self-reported Caucasian donors. All discovery cohort repertoires had been generated on a single sequencing platform. Broader findings and caveats from the paper: A group of highly shared sequence variants was considered likely to be a technical artifact of the sequencing pipeline. Because some donors lacked HLA typing at each locus, the association tests relied only on the typed subset. Most CMV-associated TCR beta chains appeared to be HLA-restricted in a later analysis, and the HLA associations seemed to be driven largely by CMV exposure. According to a later analysis, parvovirus B19, influenza, CMV and Epstein-Barr virus appeared linked to several top co-occurrence clusters. At a false discovery rate of 0.05, a later analysis linked around 15,000 TCR beta sequences to specific HLA alleles. Immune exposure information for the cohort was limited to CMV serostatus. This cohort had only TCR beta chains sequenced, and the lack of alpha or paired-chain data limited which features could be detected. Presence/absence analyses assumed roughly uniform sequencing depth across donors, an assumption that may not hold. It was suggested by the authors that the approach could potentially be generalized to other disease states and immunological phenotypes. Most TCR sequences were seen in very few donors, while some public TCRs were found in many individuals. Broadly in line with IMGT annotations, most TCR beta V segments showed up in productive rearrangements about 87% or about 30% of the time in an earlier analysis of a few hundred of the donors. Compared with the approximately 670-donor mean, donors in an Asian-associated ancestry cluster had fewer N-insertions in productive TCRs, according to a later genetic analysis. The classifier was reported to diagnose cytomegalovirus status with high specificity and sensitivity in both the original and validation cohorts. According to a later analysis, TCR association rates differed among HLA loci, with DRB1 alleles showing the most associated TCRs and HLA-C alleles showing the fewest. A further reported finding was that TCR beta sequences accurately predicted the HLA-A and HLA-B alleles for most subjects in the first cohort. The earlier analysis of about 600 of the donors excluded roughly 16 rarely observed V segments, including chromosome 9 orphons, because counts were too low. Strong co-occurrence of HLA alleles, especially DR and DQ, made assigning TCR associations to individual alleles difficult. Some IMGT-functional V segments, including TRBV6-2 and TRBV6-3, could not be distinguished by the 87-base-pair reads and were therefore excluded. The study gave a list of 150 to 200 TCR beta chains associated with cytomegalovirus. Three of the identified cytomegalovirus-associated TCR beta chains were confirmed in vitro to be specific for cytomegalovirus antigens. In a later analysis, HLA-associated TCR beta chains were found to be more clonally expanded and to have lower generation probabilities than equally common non-associated chains. In a later genetic analysis, a missense DCLRE1C variant was associated with V-gene and J-gene trimming of TCR beta chains, and the association was replicated in an independent cohort. Linkage disequilibrium might explain the correlated functional status among segregating V segments, but an unknown experimental factor could not be ruled out.

The cohort was made up of roughly 670 healthy bone marrow donors. Cohort members were all nominally healthy when sampled, although unrecorded immune exposures were likely present. The donor tested CMV seronegative, placing the donor among the 352 seronegative members of the cohort. A peripheral blood sample was collected from each donor, and TCR beta sequencing was performed on peripheral blood mononuclear cells. Genomic DNA was extracted from the blood cell samples with the Qiagen DNeasy Blood Extraction Kit. To prepare the library, the immunoSEQ multiplex PCR assay was applied. For the multiplex PCR, a mixture combining 60 forward primers for TCR Vbeta segments and 13 reverse primers for TCR Jbeta segments was used. The CDR3 region of rearranged TCR beta genes was amplified from genomic DNA with a multiplex PCR assay. Amplified TCR beta libraries were sequenced as 87-base-pair reads on the Illumina HiSeq System. The study's processing was this. A later analysis counted approximately 76 million unique TCR beta chains across the 690 or so repertoires, and around 9.9 million of these chains were shared by at least two donors. To remove PCR and sequencing errors, raw reads were error-corrected and collapsed into unique sequences using a nearest-neighbor algorithm that merged closely related sequences. CDR3 sequences were aligned to IMGT reference sequences to assign V, D and J gene segments. For a sequence to be retained, a match of at least six nucleotides to both a V gene segment and a J gene segment was required. Rearrangements were classified as productive when the CDR3 lacked stop codons and remained in frame with V and J, and all other rearrangements were classified as non-productive. Following IMGT convention, CDR3 was defined as the stretch from the second conserved V-encoded cysteine to the conserved J-encoded phenylalanine. The earlier analysis of about 530 of the donors excluded any sequence lacking an unambiguous match to a single V gene segment. An earlier analysis of just under 600 of the donors called V segments functional above 56.7% productive rearrangements and segregating when the between-donor standard deviation exceeded 5%. A statistical classification framework was built for diagnosing cytomegalovirus status from the catalog of TCR beta chain sequences. In a later analysis, V and J genes were assigned by comparing TCR nucleotide sequences against IMGT/GENE-DB human TR gene sequences. The TCRdist pipeline was used in a later analysis to assign CDR3 sequences and most-parsimonious VDJ recombination scenarios. In a later analysis, each TCR beta chain was defined by its CDR3 amino acid sequence together with its V-gene family, and reads lacking a unique V-gene family were excluded. A later analysis removed roughly 590 highly shared, low-generation-probability nucleotide sequences to deal with suspected cross-contamination and a sequencing artifact. For each public chain, a later analysis derived a clonal expansion index from normalized ranks of inferred template counts within each repertoire. In a later analysis, generation probabilities were computed with a VDJ recombination model fitted to out-of-frame rearrangements, and the resulting probabilities were checked against IGoR. A later analysis scored TCR-TCR, TCR-HLA and TCR-CMV co-occurrence with hypergeometric tests, applying a repertoire-size bias correction to TCR pairs. To estimate false discovery rates, a later analysis permuted the HLA or CMV assignments 20 times. In a later analysis, co-occurring TCRs were grouped using DBSCAN, with TCRdist sequence similarity added in when clustering inside HLA-allele-positive subsets. For co-occurrence clustering, repertoires with fewer than 30,000 or more than 120,000 public chains were excluded, along with 5 or 6 repertoires with anomalous nucleotide sharing. This is the immuneACCESS table as TCRdb keeps it, with only in-frame sequences that have V and J called. A part of the clones is gone; compared with another copy, unresolved V genes explain less than half, and the rest is unexplained. V, J and clone size were drawn from that table, and D and trimming were deduced from the DNA. This sample has about 79,000 clones in its table, and 70% to 80% of those were observed once. About 8% of the sample comes from the top ten.

The CDR1 and CDR2 encoded by the germline V gene are SGHTA and FQGNSA. The CDR3 runs 13 amino acids, cysteine and phenylalanine included. CDR3 DNA only is kept here, 39 bases in frame from base 1. Here V drops 7 bases and J drops 8 bases, and the junction holds 6 bases not matched to any gene. The receptor was derived from a man in his 60s in good health and CMV-seronegative. The V and J genes are TRBV7-2 and TRBJ2-1; TRBD2 lines up with 9 middle nucleotides. Sequencing was carried out using PBMCs. The DNA sequence follows: TGTGCCAGCACGGGACTAGCAGTCCATGAGCAGTTCTTC. The encoded protein is CASTGLAVHEQFF. The CDR3 plus the reference TRBV7-2 and TRBJ2-1 genes for the other parts give the full variable domain: GAGVSQSPSNKVTEKGKDVELRCDPISGHTALYWYRQSLGQGLEFLIYFQGNSAPDKSGLPSDRFSAERTGGSVSTLTIQRTQQEDSAVYLCASTGLAVHEQFFGPGTRLTVL.